This T cell receptor beta chain came from a study of shared clonotypes between healthy human individuals. Study-wide results and limits: Lower generation probabilities were found for non-shared clonotypes than for those shared by all four donors. Estimated richness values were generally larger in naive subsets than in memory subsets.

About this clone itself: The antigen remains unidentified.

Memory CD4+ cells were the fraction left after CD45RA+ naive selection. Unmatched junction bases numbered 9, after V lost 4 bases and J lost 3 bases. This CDR3 comprises 17 residues. Per the germline V gene, CDR1 is MGHRA and CDR2 is YSYEKL. The repertoire was sequenced with immunoSEQ multiplex PCR; TCRdb's copy has only in-frame clones and lacks some. The sample includes some 2.3 million clones, approximately 93% of them seen just once. Sequenced sample: naive CD4+ T cells from PBMCs. Subset noted: CD45RA+ positively selected. This receptor was taken from a man between 18 and 29 years old in good health. Some clones in this sample may be carry-over from other donors' samples. The chain is built from TRBV4-1 and TRBJ2-2; 9 positions agree with TRBD2. The CDR3 region is CASSLHTTSGDTGELFF. In DNA form, the CDR3 reads TGCGCCAGCAGCCTCCATACGACTAGCGGAGACACCGGGGAGCTGTTTTTT.